Given below is one T cell receptor beta chain in context. Its antigen is unidentified. The data are from a study of cytomegalovirus exposure and HLA in healthy donors. Study observations and caveats: Indistinguishability led to the exclusion of some V segments, TRBV6-2 and TRBV6-3 included.

The PCR contained 60 Vbeta and 13 Jbeta primers. This table comes from immunoSEQ multiplex PCR, and its TCRdb copy is limited to in-frame clones, with some not included. The sample yields 120,000 to 150,000 clones, 80% to 90% seen once. V was clipped by 8 bases and J by 5 bases; unmatched bases: 6. The CDR3 totals 13 residues. CDR1 is SNHLY and CDR2 is FYNNEI in the germline V gene. The TCR originated in a boy younger than 10 in good health and CMV-seronegative. The chain joins TRBV2 to TRBJ2-5, with TRBD1 matching over 9 bases. The specimen sequenced was PBMCs. CDR3 sequence (DNA): TGTGCCAGCTCGGGACAGGGTTACGAGACCCAGTACTTC. As protein: CASSGQGYETQYF.